These 21 T cell receptor beta chains originate from one sample sequenced in a study of T-cell memory formation after mild COVID-19. TCRdb redid the calling of the 5' RACE reads with MiXCR, one entry per CDR3 protein. The data show a few hundred thousand distinct CDR3 sequences, roughly 17% seen once. Specimen: PBMCs or a T cell subset sorted from them (not recorded which). The receptors shown here come from a young man who had mild COVID-19 (a few samples of this study predate the infection). Cell type and time point are not known.

This clonotype was seen more than once but under ten times. The genes are TRBV4-3 and TRBJ1-2; 7 bases are a match to TRBD1. Losses at the gene ends were 2 bases for V and 6 bases for J; bases not matched to a gene: 3. Germline lookup yields CDR1 LGHNA and CDR2 YSLEER. This CDR3 is 13 amino acids long. For the CDR3, the DNA is TGCGCCAGCAGCCAACGGCAGGGGGATGGCTACACCTTC. Its translation is CASSQRQGDGYTF.

The DNA for the CDR3 is TGTGCCAGCAACGGACTCTCTGGAAACACCATATATTTT. It yields the protein CASNGLSGNTIYF. The chain has TRBV2 and TRBJ1-3; the D is unclear. V was cut by 7 bases and J by 0 bases, with 7 bases left in between. In germline, CDR1 is SNHLY, CDR2 FYNNEI. The CDR3 sequence is 13 residues long.

The chain uses TRBV12-3 or TRBV12-4 and TRBJ2-7, with no clear D. Trimming stripped 3 bases from V and 2 bases from J, with 11 bases between. The CDR3 has 14 amino acids. In DNA form, the CDR3 reads TGTGCCAGCAGTTTTACCGGCATTCCCTACGAGCAGTACTTC. This sequence encodes CASSFTGIPYEQYF.

This clonotype was recorded a few times. The rearrangement uses TRBV5-1 and TRBJ1-5; D remains ambiguous. The CDR3 is 13 residues long. Trimming removed 0 bases at V and 9 bases at J, with 10 bases between. Germline CDR1 reads SGHRS; CDR2 reads YFSETQ. CDR3 sequence reads: CASSLGAGLPQHF. CDR3 DNA: TGCGCCAGCAGCTTGGGAGCTGGGTTGCCCCAGCATTTT. The variable domain in full, completed from reference TRBV5-1 and TRBJ1-5, reads KAGVTQTPRYLIKTRGQQVTLSCSPISGHRSVSWYQQTPGQGLQFLFEYFSETQRNKGNFPGRFSGRQFSNSRSEMNVSTLELGDSALYLCASSLGAGLPQHFGDGTRLSIL.

The V gene is TRBV24-1, the J gene TRBJ1-1; 11 nucleotides line up with TRBD1. The CDR3 spans 15 residues. In germline, CDR1 is KGHDR, CDR2 SFDVKD. With V trimmed by 3 bases and J by 11 bases, 10 bases remained unmatched. In DNA form, the CDR3 reads TGTGCCACCAGTGATCCAACGGGACAGGGGGTAGGTGCTTTCTTT. It translates to CATSDPTGQGVGAFF.

This clonotype has a handful of counts. The chain carries TRBV28 and TRBJ2-2; 7 bases are shared with TRBD1. This CDR3 region has 13 residues. Unmatched junction bases numbered 3, after V lost 5 bases and J lost 6 bases. The germline gives CDR1 MDHEN, CDR2 SYDVKM. CDR3 sequence reads: CASSDRVPGELFF. DNA for the CDR3: TGTGCCAGCAGTGACAGGGTCCCCGGGGAGCTGTTTTTT. Variable domain in full (rest from reference TRBV28 and TRBJ2-2): DVKVTQSSRYLVKRTGEKVFLECVQDMDHENMFWYRQDPGLGLRLIYFSYDVKMKEKGDIPEGYSVSREKKERFSLILESASTNQTSMYLCASSDRVPGELFFGEGSRLTVL.

In its sample, this clonotype was seen a few times. The CDR3 region has the DNA TGCGCCAGCAGCCAAGATGGTTCCCGGGCCATATATTTT. This gives the protein CASSQDGSRAIYF. The chain carries TRBV4-3 and TRBJ1-3, with D hard to call. The germline V and J ends were trimmed by 0 bases and 11 bases, with 11 bases remaining between them. Germline CDR1 reads LGHNA; CDR2 reads YSLEER. The CDR3 loop spans 13 amino acids.

The V and J genes are TRBV5-6 and TRBJ1-5, with a tentative D call TRBD1 (6 bases). CDR1 SGHDT and CDR2 YYEEEE come from the germline V gene. V lost 3 bases, J lost 5 bases, and 15 bases lay in between. There are 15 residues in the CDR3. The CDR3 DNA reads as TGTGCCAGCAGCTCAGACGGGGGGCCAGATCAGCCCCAGCATTTT. It encodes CASSSDGGPDQPQHF.

The chain couples TRBV12-3 or TRBV12-4 to TRBJ2-2; D gene unclear. The V end lost 8 bases, the J end lost 1 base, and 14 bases lay between the germline ends. The CDR3 has 15 residues. DNA of the CDR3: TGTGCCAGCGGCCCCCGGGCGTGGAACACCGGGGAGCTGTTTTTT. Protein product: CASGPRAWNTGELFF.

This clonotype was detected only a few times. The CDR3 nucleotides are TGTGCCAGCAGTTACCCCTCTAGGCGGAGGTGTATCTACGAGCAGTACGTC. This sequence encodes CASSYPSRRRCIYEQYV. This chain joins TRBV6-2 or TRBV6-3 and TRBJ2-7; the D gene is possibly TRBD2 (5 bases). V gave up 2 bases and J gave up 3 bases, with 20 bases separating them. The germline V gene has CDR1 MNHEY and CDR2 SVGEGT. The CDR3 is made up of 17 amino acids.

This clonotype was seen just once. This chain connects TRBV7-9 to TRBJ1-2; the D is unclear. The CDR3 spans 15 residues. Germline lookup yields CDR1 SEHNR and CDR2 FQNEAQ (reference sequence). V was pared by 1 base and J by 4 bases, with 13 bases between. The chain's CDR3 is CASSLVRTAVYGYTF. CDR3 nucleotide sequence: TGTGCCAGCAGCTTAGTACGGACGGCTGTCTATGGCTACACCTTC.

This clonotype was picked up a small number of times. The chain is built from TRBV4-3 and TRBJ2-1; a weak D match, TRBD1 (5 bases). V was shortened by 4 bases and J by 4 bases, with 14 bases between the two germline ends. Germline-derived CDR1 and CDR2 are LGHNA and YSLEER. There are 15 residues in the CDR3. The CDR3 protein is CASSRINRRYNEQFF. CDR3 nucleotides: TGCGCCAGCAGCCGCATAAACAGGAGATACAATGAGCAGTTCTTC.

A few counts support this clonotype. The chain carries TRBV6-4 and TRBJ2-1; the match to TRBD2 covers 9 bases. Per germline, CDR1 MRHNA and CDR2 SNTAGT. This CDR3 is 15 amino acids long. The V gene end was trimmed by 0 bases and the J gene end by 10 bases; junction bases not matched to a gene: 7. CDR3 in amino acids: CASSDSDSGGGEQFF. The DNA for the CDR3 is TGTGCCAGCAGTGACTCGGATAGCGGGGGTGGCGAGCAGTTCTTC.

This clonotype has more than one count but fewer than ten. The chain is built from TRBV28 and TRBJ2-5; D call uncertain. V was pared by 6 bases and J by 0 bases, with 11 bases between. The CDR3 contains 14 residues. The germline V gene encodes CDR1 MDHEN and CDR2 SYDVKM. CDR3 amino acids: CASSSGGDQETQYF. In nucleotides, the CDR3 is TGTGCCAGCAGCTCAGGTGGGGACCAAGAGACCCAGTACTTC.

This clonotype was seen a few times. The chain couples TRBV4-3 to TRBJ1-1; a possible D gene is TRBD1 (5 bases). V was clipped by 0 bases and J by 7 bases, with 9 bases between them. Germline CDR1 LGHNA, CDR2 YSLEER. The CDR3 is 13 amino acids. CDR3 sequence reads: CASSQDEGYEAFF. CDR3 DNA sequence: TGCGCCAGCAGCCAAGATGAGGGGTATGAAGCTTTCTTT.

The rearrangement uses TRBV25-1 and TRBJ1-1; the D is unclear. Germline V gene lookup returns CDR1 MGHDK and CDR2 SYGVNS. Trimming pared 2 bases from V and 8 bases from J, leaving 12 bases between. The CDR3 runs to 13 residues. The CDR3 DNA reads TGTGCCAGCAGTGAACTAACAGACGTCGAAGCTTTCTTT. Encoded protein: CASSELTDVEAFF.

The chain recombines TRBV7-6 with TRBJ2-7; 7 nucleotides match TRBD2. Losses at the gene ends were 1 base for V and 4 bases for J; bases not matched to a gene: 7. The CDR3 contains 15 residues. CDR1 is SGHVS, CDR2 FNYEAQ, per germline. In DNA form, the CDR3 reads TGTGCCAGCAGCTTAGATCCAGCGGGGTTATACGAGCAGTACTTC. This codes for CASSLDPAGLYEQYF.

The rearrangement uses TRBV4-3 and TRBJ1-1; D remains ambiguous. Trimming took 0 bases from V and 0 from J, leaving 2 bases between them. CDR1 LGHNA and CDR2 YSLEER come from the germline V gene. CDR3 length: 13 residues. CDR3 sequence (DNA): TGCGCCAGCAGCCAAGAAATGAACACTGAAGCTTTCTTT. Its protein is CASSQEMNTEAFF.

This clonotype was recorded only once. The genes are TRBV20-1 and TRBJ1-1, with a possible D match to TRBD1 (6 bases). Germline V lookup: CDR1 DFQATT, CDR2 SNEGSKA (reference sequence). The CDR3 runs 15 residues. With 1 base removed from V and 3 bases from J, the gap between germline ends came to 15 bases. The CDR3 region has the DNA TGCAGTGCTAGAGCTGCCAGGGGCGCGTACACTGAAGCTTTCTTT. It codes for CSARAARGAYTEAFF.

In nucleotides, the CDR3 is TGTGCCAGCAGGCGAGCCAGGGATGATCAGCCCCAGCATTTT. As protein: CASRRARDDQPQHF. The J gene is TRBJ1-5, the V gene TRBV2; weak D call: TRBD1 (5 bases). CDR1 and CDR2 from the germline V gene are SNHLY and FYNNEI. Trimming removed 6 bases from V and 5 bases from J, with 14 bases in between. CDR3 size: 14 residues.

The chain recombines TRBV12-3 or TRBV12-4 with TRBJ1-2, with no clear D. The CDR3 is 15 amino acids. Trimming removed 6 bases at V and 0 bases at J, with 14 bases between. The CDR3 sequence is CASRGWGSTNYGYTF. CDR3 nucleotide sequence: TGTGCCAGCAGGGGGTGGGGATCGACTAACTATGGCTACACCTTC.